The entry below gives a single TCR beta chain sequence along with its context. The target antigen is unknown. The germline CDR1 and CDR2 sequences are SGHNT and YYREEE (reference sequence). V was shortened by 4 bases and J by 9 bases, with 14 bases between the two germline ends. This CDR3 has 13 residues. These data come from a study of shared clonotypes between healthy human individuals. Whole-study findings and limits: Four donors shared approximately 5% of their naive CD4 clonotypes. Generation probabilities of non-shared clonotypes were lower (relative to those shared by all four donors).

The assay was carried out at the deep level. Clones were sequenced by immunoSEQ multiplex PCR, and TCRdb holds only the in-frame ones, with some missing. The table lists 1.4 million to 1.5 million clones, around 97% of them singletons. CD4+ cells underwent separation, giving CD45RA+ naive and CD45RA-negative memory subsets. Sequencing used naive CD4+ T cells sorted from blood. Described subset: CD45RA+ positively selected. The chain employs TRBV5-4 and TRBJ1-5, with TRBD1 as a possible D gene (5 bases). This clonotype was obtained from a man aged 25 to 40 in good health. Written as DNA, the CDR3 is TGTGCCAGCAGCCCTGGGACCGGCGGGCCCCAGCATTTT. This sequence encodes CASSPGTGGPQHF. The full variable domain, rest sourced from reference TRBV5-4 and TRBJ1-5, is ETGVTQSPTHLIKTRGQQVTLRCSSQSGHNTVSWYQQALGQGPQFIFQYYREEENGRGNFPPRFSGLQFPNYSSELNVNALELDDSALYLCASSPGTGGPQHFGDGTRLSIL.